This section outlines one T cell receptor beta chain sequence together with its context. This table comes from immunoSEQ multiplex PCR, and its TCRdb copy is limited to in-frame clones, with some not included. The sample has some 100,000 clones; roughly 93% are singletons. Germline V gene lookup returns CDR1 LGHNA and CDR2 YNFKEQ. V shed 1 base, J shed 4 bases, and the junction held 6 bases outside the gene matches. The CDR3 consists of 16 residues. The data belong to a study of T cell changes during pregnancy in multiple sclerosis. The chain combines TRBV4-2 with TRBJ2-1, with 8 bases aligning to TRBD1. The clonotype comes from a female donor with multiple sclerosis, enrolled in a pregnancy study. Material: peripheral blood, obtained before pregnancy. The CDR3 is CASSQGVQGVYNEQFF. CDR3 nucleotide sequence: TGTGCCAGCAGCCAAGGTGTACAGGGGGTTTACAATGAGCAGTTCTTC.